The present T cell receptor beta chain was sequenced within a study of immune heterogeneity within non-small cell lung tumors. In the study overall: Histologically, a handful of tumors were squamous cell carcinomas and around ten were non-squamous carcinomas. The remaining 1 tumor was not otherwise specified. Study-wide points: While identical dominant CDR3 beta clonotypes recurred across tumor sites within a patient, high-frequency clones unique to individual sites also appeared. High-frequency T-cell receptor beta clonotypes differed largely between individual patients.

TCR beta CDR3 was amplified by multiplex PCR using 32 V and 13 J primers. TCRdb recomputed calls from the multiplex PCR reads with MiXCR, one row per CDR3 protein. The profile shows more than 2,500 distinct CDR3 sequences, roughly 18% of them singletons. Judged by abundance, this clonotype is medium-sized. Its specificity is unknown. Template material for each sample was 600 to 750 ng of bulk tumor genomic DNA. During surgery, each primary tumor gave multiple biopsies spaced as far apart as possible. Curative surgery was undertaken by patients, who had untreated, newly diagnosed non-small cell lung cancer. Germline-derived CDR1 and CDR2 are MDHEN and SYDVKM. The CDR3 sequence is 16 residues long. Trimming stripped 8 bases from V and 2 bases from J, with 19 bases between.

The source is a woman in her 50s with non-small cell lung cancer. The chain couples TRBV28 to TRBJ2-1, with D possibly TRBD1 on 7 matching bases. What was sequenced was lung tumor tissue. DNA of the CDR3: TGTGCCAGCCTCGGGGGCTTGAGGGGGCCCTACAATGAGCAGTTCTTC. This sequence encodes CASLGGLRGPYNEQFF.